The 21 T cell receptor beta chains below were found in one sample sequenced in a study of shared T cell receptors in the human thymus. Data came from immunoSEQ multiplex PCR; TCRdb stores just in-frame clones and leaves some out. This sample has 540,000 or so clones; about 84% occur once, and the top ten carry less than 0.015%. The same data also contributed to another study, on human thymus T cells.

Sequences were obtained from thymocytes. The receptors stem from a boy under two years old with a congenital heart defect.

The rearrangement joins TRBV13 to TRBJ2-7; 7 nucleotides agree with TRBD1. V shed 7 bases, J shed 7 bases, and the junction held 22 bases outside the gene matches. The CDR3 spans 17 residues. Germline values: CDR1 PRHDT, CDR2 FYEKMQ (reference sequence). The CDR3 DNA reads as TGTGCCAGCAACCGTGGAAGGGGGCGTGGGACATTGGGGGAGCAGTACTTC. Translation: CASNRGRGRGTLGEQYF.

This clone has a single count. V is TRBV30 and J is TRBJ2-5; TRBD2 agrees at 11 bases. Germline V lookup: CDR1 GTSNPN, CDR2 SVGIG (reference sequence). The CDR3 is made up of 13 amino acids. Unmatched junction bases numbered 3, after V lost 4 bases and J lost 5 bases. DNA for the CDR3: TGTGCCTGGACACTAGCGGGAGTTGAGACCCAGTACTTC. Translating gives CAWTLAGVETQYF. Based on the CDR3 plus reference TRBV30 and TRBJ2-5, the full variable domain is SQTIHQWPATLVQPVGSPLSLECTVEGTSNPNLYWYRQAAGRGLQLLFYSVGIGQISSEVPQNLSASRPQDRQFILSSKKLLLSDSGFYLCAWTLAGVETQYFGPGTRLLVL.

The chain couples TRBV25-1 to TRBJ2-5, with a weak D call TRBD1 (6 bases). The CDR3 totals 16 residues. Looked up from germline, CDR1 is MGHDK and CDR2 is SYGVNS. The germline V and J ends were trimmed by 1 base and 4 bases, with 16 bases remaining between them. The CDR3 sequence is CASSEWVGTRGETQYF. In nucleotides, the CDR3 is TGTGCCAGCAGTGAATGGGTCGGGACCAGGGGAGAGACCCAGTACTTC.

This sequence joins TRBV9 and TRBJ2-1; D is possibly TRBD2 (6 bases). Germline CDR1 reads SGDLS; CDR2 reads YYNGEE. The CDR3 runs 13 residues. V was cut by 2 bases and J by 5 bases, with 8 bases left in between. CDR3 amino acids: CASSVGRNNEQFF. The DNA of the CDR3 is TGTGCCAGCAGCGTCGGGAGAAACAATGAGCAGTTCTTC.

V gene TRBV19 combines with J gene TRBJ1-5; perhaps TRBD1 as D (5 bases). CDR1 and CDR2 (germline): LNHDA, SQIVND (reference sequence). V was cut by 4 bases and J by 2 bases, with 18 bases left in between. This CDR3 region has 17 residues. The CDR3 spells CASSTSGGVNGNQPQHF. The CDR3 DNA is TGTGCCAGTAGTACCTCCGGGGGGGTGAATGGCAATCAGCCCCAGCATTTT.

The CDR3 nucleotides are TGTGCCTGGAGTGTACCCTTCGGGGGGCGGCAAGAGACCCAGTACTTC. Translating gives CAWSVPFGGRQETQYF. V gene TRBV30 combines with J gene TRBJ2-5, with D perhaps matching TRBD2 (7 bases). The V end was cut by 0 bases, the J end by 2 bases, with 16 bases between. Germline lookup yields CDR1 GTSNPN and CDR2 SVGIG (reference sequence). This CDR3 contains 16 residues.

The chain is built from TRBV6-1 and TRBJ1-2; 9 nucleotides agree with TRBD1. The CDR3 covers 16 residues. The J segment lost 5 bases and the V segment lost 0 bases, leaving 7 bases of the junction unmatched. Germline values: CDR1 MNHNS, CDR2 SASEGT. The CDR3 region is CASSEAGDRAPYGYTF. The CDR3 DNA follows: TGTGCCAGCAGTGAAGCGGGGGACAGGGCGCCGTATGGCTACACCTTC.

This clone occurred once. V is TRBV19 and J is TRBJ2-7; 12 bases align to TRBD2. The CDR3 covers 16 residues. The V and J ends lost 10 bases and 4 bases, in that order; junction bases with no gene match: 14. The germline V gene encodes CDR1 LNHDA and CDR2 SQIVND (reference sequence). Here the CDR3 reads CANPGLAGIISYEQYF. CDR3 sequence (DNA): TGTGCCAATCCGGGACTAGCGGGCATCATTTCTTACGAGCAGTACTTC.

Here the CDR3 DNA reads TGTGCCAGCAGTCCCCGAGCGGTCCCGACTAGCGGGAAGTACGAGCAGTACTTC. Translated, it gives CASSPRAVPTSGKYEQYF. The V call is TRBV27, the J call TRBJ2-7, with 11 bases lining up with TRBD2. The J segment lost 4 bases and the V segment lost 5 bases, leaving 16 bases of the junction unmatched. Germline V gene lookup returns CDR1 MNHEY and CDR2 SMNVEV (reference sequence). This CDR3 has 18 residues.

The chain employs TRBV4-3 and TRBJ2-7, with D unclear. The CDR3 is made up of 15 amino acids. Between the trimmed V and J ends, which lost 0 bases and 1 base, there was a span of 10 bases. The germline V gene encodes CDR1 LGHNA and CDR2 YSLEER. The CDR3 bases are TGCGCCAGCAGCCAAGATCGAGGTAGATCCTACGAGCAGTACTTC. This codes for CASSQDRGRSYEQYF.

The rearrangement joins TRBV30 to TRBJ2-2; perhaps TRBD1 as D (5 bases). The length of the CDR3 is 14 residues. V was pared by 6 bases and J by 4 bases, with 15 bases between. Germline V lookup: CDR1 GTSNPN, CDR2 SVGIG (reference sequence). CDR3 sequence: CACPTPGFTGELFF. The DNA for the CDR3 is TGTGCCTGTCCGACCCCAGGGTTCACCGGGGAGCTGTTTTTT.

CDR3 protein: CAISEFLMVAGAPGELFF. The CDR3 DNA reads TGTGCCATCAGTGAGTTCCTTATGGTAGCGGGAGCCCCCGGGGAGCTGTTTTTT. The gene calls are TRBV10-3 and TRBJ2-2; 9 positions agree with TRBD2. This CDR3 spans 18 amino acids. With 1 base clipped from V and 6 bases from J, the junction kept 12 bases outside the gene matches. Germline V gives CDR1 ENHRY, CDR2 SYGVKD.

V is TRBV27 and J is TRBJ1-1, with TRBD1 as a possible D gene (6 bases). V shed 3 bases and J shed 5 bases, with 13 bases lying between them. The germline gives CDR1 MNHEY, CDR2 SMNVEV (reference sequence). The CDR3 loop spans 14 amino acids. CDR3 bases: TGTGCCAGCAGTTTGCGGGGGCGGGGGACTGAAGCTTTCTTT. Translation: CASSLRGRGTEAFF.

This rearrangement joins TRBV5-4 to TRBJ2-7; 7 bases align to TRBD2. V was pared by 0 bases and J by 0 bases, with 3 bases of the junction left unmatched. Germline V gene lookup returns CDR1 SGHNT and CDR2 YYREEE (reference sequence). The CDR3 sequence is 15 residues long. The CDR3 protein is CASSLGRESSYEQYF. The CDR3 nucleotides are TGTGCCAGCAGCTTGGGGCGGGAGTCCTCCTACGAGCAGTACTTC.

V is TRBV6-1 and J is TRBJ2-3; 9 bases fit TRBD2. V shed 4 bases and J 1 base; nucleotides not matched to a gene: 3. Germline CDR1 is MNHNS and CDR2 is SASEGT. This CDR3 spans 15 amino acids. CDR3 sequence reads: CASSGWTSGTDTQYF. CDR3 bases: TGTGCCAGCAGTGGTTGGACTAGCGGCACAGATACGCAGTATTTT.

The V call is TRBV5-4, the J call TRBJ2-7, with TRBD1 matching 12 bases. This CDR3 spans 14 amino acids. V lost 4 bases to trimming and J lost 5 bases; unmatched junction nucleotides: 4. Per germline, CDR1 SGHNT and CDR2 YYREEE (reference sequence). The CDR3 spells CASSGTGGTDEQYF. The CDR3 nucleotides are TGTGCCAGCAGCGGGACAGGGGGCACGGACGAGCAGTACTTC.

The rearrangement uses TRBV7-9 and TRBJ1-2; D is possibly TRBD1 (6 bases). This CDR3 has 17 residues. V dropped 3 bases and J dropped 0 bases, with 17 bases sitting between them. Per germline, CDR1 SEHNR and CDR2 FQNEAQ (reference sequence). The DNA for the CDR3 is TGTGCCAGCAGCTTCAGGAACAGGGAGTCGGCTAACTATGGCTACACCTTC. Translating gives CASSFRNRESANYGYTF.

This chain links TRBV5-1 with TRBJ2-5, with 9 bases fitting TRBD1. The DNA end favors TRBJ2-7, so the J call may be wrong. The CDR3 runs 16 residues. Germline V gene lookup returns CDR1 SGHRS and CDR2 YFSETQ. As DNA, the CDR3 is TGCGCCAGCAGCCTTGACCGGACAGGGGTACCCTACGAGCAGTACTTC. Its protein product is CASSLDRTGVPYEQYF.

The gene calls are TRBV5-6 and TRBJ2-1; tentatively, D is TRBD2 (6 bases). CDR3 size: 15 residues. From germline, CDR1 is SGHDT and CDR2 YYEEEE. The germline V and J ends were trimmed by 0 bases and 8 bases, with 15 bases remaining between them. The CDR3 spells CASSLVAGRRDEQFF. In DNA form, the CDR3 reads TGTGCCAGCAGCTTGGTCGCGGGGCGTAGGGATGAGCAGTTCTTC.

The rearrangement uses TRBV4-2 and TRBJ2-7; 7 bases agree with TRBD2. The CDR3 extends over 16 amino acids. Losses at the gene ends were 5 bases for V and 3 bases for J; bases not matched to a gene: 13. Per germline, CDR1 LGHNA and CDR2 YNFKEQ. The CDR3 loop is CASSERITPGGYEQYF. The CDR3, as DNA: TGTGCCAGCAGCGAACGAATAACTCCGGGGGGCTACGAGCAGTACTTC.

The chain has TRBV4-3 and TRBJ2-7, with 8 bases identical to TRBD2. J was trimmed by 3 bases and V by 0 bases; bases with no gene match: 16. The CDR3 has 19 amino acids. The germline V gene encodes CDR1 LGHNA and CDR2 YSLEER. CDR3 amino acids: CASSQDSGGWATSDYEQYF. CDR3 DNA: TGCGCCAGCAGCCAAGATTCGGGAGGATGGGCGACTAGCGACTACGAGCAGTACTTC.